The next 11 T cell receptor beta chains were all read from a single sample in a study of response to subunit inactivated influenza vaccine. TCRdb called the RT-PCR reads again in MiXCR, with one record for every CDR3 protein. The profile shows under 800,000 distinct CDR3 sequences, approximately 15% of them singletons. The specimen comprised PBMCs from blood, sampled 14 days before vaccination. The source of these receptors is a middle-aged man who received an inactivated influenza vaccine.

The chain combines TRBV7-6 with TRBJ2-2; 11 bases agree with TRBD2. Germline lookup yields CDR1 SGHVS and CDR2 FNYEAQ. The CDR3 runs 21 residues. Trimming at V came to 2 bases and at J to 2 bases, leaving 16 bases not matched to a gene. The CDR3 reads CASSLNWRPGTSGFNTGELFF. In nucleotides, the CDR3 is TGTGCCAGCAGCTTAAATTGGCGGCCCGGGACTAGCGGATTTAACACCGGGGAGCTGTTTTTT.

The genes are TRBV11-2 and TRBJ2-3; 7 nucleotides match TRBD2. Germline CDR1 and CDR2: SGHAT and FQNNGV. Trimming removed 5 bases from V and 2 bases from J; junction bases left unmatched: 4. The CDR3 spans 14 residues. The CDR3 protein is CASSASGATDTQYF. The CDR3 DNA reads as TGTGCCAGCAGCGCAAGCGGGGCCACAGATACGCAGTATTTT.

This clonotype was seen a handful of times. V is TRBV28 and J is TRBJ2-4, with 8 bases that match TRBD1. The CDR3 has 17 amino acids. With V trimmed by 3 bases and J by 5 bases, 12 bases remained unmatched. The germline V gene encodes CDR1 MDHEN and CDR2 SYDVKM. The CDR3 protein is CASSFYPTGVGENIQYF. In DNA, the CDR3 is TGTGCCAGCAGTTTTTACCCGACAGGGGTAGGGGAAAACATTCAGTACTTC.

This rearrangement joins TRBV4-1 to TRBJ2-5; 7 nucleotides align to TRBD1. The junction had 3 bases not matched to a gene; V was cut back by 4 bases and J by 4 bases. Germline V gene data show CDR1 as MGHRA and CDR2 as YSYEKL. The CDR3 has 13 amino acids. The CDR3 loop is CASSRQGVETQYF. Written as DNA, the CDR3 is TGCGCCAGCAGCCGACAGGGTGTAGAGACCCAGTACTTC.

V and J are TRBV20-1 and TRBJ2-7; D is ambiguous. CDR3 size: 15 residues. Germline values: CDR1 DFQATT, CDR2 SNEGSKA (reference sequence). The germline V and J ends were trimmed by 0 bases and 4 bases, with 16 bases remaining between them. The CDR3 region is CSARDPLVAEYEQYF. CDR3 nucleotide sequence: TGCAGTGCTAGAGATCCCTTGGTGGCAGAGTACGAGCAGTACTTC.

This clonotype was counted a few times. The CDR3 protein is CASSHLTRGSHEQYF. DNA for the CDR3: TGCGCCAGCAGCCATCTAACCCGGGGGAGTCACGAGCAGTACTTC. The J gene is TRBJ2-7, the V gene TRBV4-3; D possibly corresponds to TRBD2 (6 bases). This CDR3 contains 15 residues. V lost 3 bases and J lost 5, with 17 bases in between. Germline V lookup: CDR1 LGHNA, CDR2 YSLEER.

The sample holds a few counts of this clonotype. This chain uses TRBV5-1 with TRBJ2-3, with TRBD2 matching 7 bases. The CDR3 is 16 residues long. Germline V gene sequence: CDR1 SGHRS, CDR2 YFSETQ. V trimming: 0 bases; J trimming: 0 bases; junction bases outside the gene matches: 4. Here the CDR3 reads CASSLALGRSTDTQYF. The CDR3 bases are TGCGCCAGCAGCTTGGCTCTCGGGAGGAGCACAGATACGCAGTATTTT.

This chain connects TRBV28 to TRBJ2-3, with 7 bases that match TRBD2. The CDR3 has 17 residues. The ends lost 6 bases at V and 6 bases at J; junction bases unmatched: 18. Germline lookup yields CDR1 MDHEN and CDR2 SYDVKM. In DNA form, the CDR3 reads TGTGCCAGCAGCCCTGGACAAAGGGACTACCTACACGATACGCAGTATTTT. Amino acid sequence: CASSPGQRDYLHDTQYF.

In regard to this clonotype: This could be a read error, since a much larger clone is one nucleotide away. V and J are TRBV20-1 and TRBJ2-3, with unresolved D. Germline V gene sequence: CDR1 DFQATT, CDR2 SNEGSKA (reference sequence). This CDR3 comprises 12 residues. Here the CDR3 DNA reads TGCAGTGCTAGGTCCTACACAGATACGCATTATTTT. Amino acid sequence: CSARSYTDTHYF.

This clonotype was seen more than once but under ten times. This sequence joins TRBV7-6 and TRBJ2-5; TRBD1 matches at 8 bases. Germline CDR1 is SGHVS and CDR2 is FNYEAQ. V dropped 5 bases and J dropped 0; count of bases not matched to a gene: 17. This CDR3 is built from 19 residues. CDR3 in DNA: TGTGCCAGCAGCAGGGACAGGTACAATCCCCCTAGGTACCAAGAGACCCAGTACTTC. Translation: CASSRDRYNPPRYQETQYF.

The chain employs TRBV7-9 and TRBJ2-1, with 8 bases aligning to TRBD2. The V gene end was trimmed by 7 bases and the J gene end by 2 bases; junction bases not matched to a gene: 7. Germline lookup yields CDR1 SEHNR and CDR2 FQNEAQ (reference sequence). The CDR3 length is 15 residues. CDR3 DNA: TGTGCCAGCACCATTCTGACTAGCGCCTACAATGAGCAGTTCTTC. Translation: CASTILTSAYNEQFF.